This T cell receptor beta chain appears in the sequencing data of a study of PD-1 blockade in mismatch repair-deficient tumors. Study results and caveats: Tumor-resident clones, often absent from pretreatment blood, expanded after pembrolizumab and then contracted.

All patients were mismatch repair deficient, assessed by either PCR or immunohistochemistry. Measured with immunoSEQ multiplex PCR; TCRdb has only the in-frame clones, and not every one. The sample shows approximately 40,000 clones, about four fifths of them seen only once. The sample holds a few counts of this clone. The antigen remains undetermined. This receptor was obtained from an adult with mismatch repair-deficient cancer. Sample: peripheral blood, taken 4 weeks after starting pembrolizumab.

CDR3: CASSEQGDMNTEAFF. In nucleotides, the CDR3 is TGTGCCAGTAGTGAACAGGGGGACATGAACACTGAAGCTTTCTTT. The V and J genes are TRBV19 and TRBJ1-1, with 8 bases identical to TRBD1. V was pared by 5 bases and J by 0 bases, with 5 bases of the junction left unmatched. The CDR3 contains 15 residues. CDR1 LNHDA and CDR2 SQIVND come from the germline V gene (reference sequence). The full variable domain, with the rest looked up from reference TRBV19 and TRBJ1-1, is DGGITQSPKYLFRKEGQNVTLSCEQNLNHDAMYWYRQDPGQGLRLIYYSQIVNDFQKGDIAEGYSVSREKKESFPLTVTSAQKNPTAFYLCASSEQGDMNTEAFFGQGTRLTVV.